The 9 T cell receptor beta chains below come from one sample, sequenced in a study of control samples from healthy donors and cancer patients. This table comes from immunoSEQ multiplex PCR, and its TCRdb copy is limited to in-frame clones, with some not included. The sample has over 200,000 clones; almost 85% are singletons. Sequenced sample: PBMCs. The origin of the receptors is a woman aged 60-70 years with lung cancer.

The chain is built from TRBV6-5 and TRBJ1-2, with 8 bases aligning to TRBD1. Trimming took 4 bases from V and 4 from J; bases not matched to a gene: 5. Germline CDR1 and CDR2: MNHEY and SVGAGI. The CDR3 spans 14 residues. Here the CDR3 reads CASSSGGLSYGYTF. The CDR3 bases are TGTGCCAGCAGTTCAGGGGGCTTAAGCTATGGCTACACCTTC.

The chain couples TRBV7-3 to TRBJ2-5; D ambiguous. The CDR3 runs 13 residues. The V end was cut by 1 base, the J end by 2 bases, with 5 bases between. Germline CDR1 is SGHTA and CDR2 is FQGTGA. CDR3 loop: CASSLIAQETQYF. In nucleotides, the CDR3 is TGTGCCAGCAGCTTAATAGCACAAGAGACCCAGTACTTC.

The chain is built from TRBV11-1 and TRBJ2-7, with D perhaps given as TRBD1 or TRBD2 (5 bases each). Germline lookup yields CDR1 SGHAT and CDR2 FQDESV (reference sequence). Trimming pared 5 bases from V and 10 bases from J, leaving 21 bases between. This CDR3 is built from 14 residues. DNA of the CDR3: TGTGCCAGCAGCCCCCCCGGTGGGGGAACCTTCCAGTACTTC. It codes for CASSPPGGGTFQYF.

The CDR3 reads CASTPERGGEQFF. CDR3 coding DNA: TGTGCCAGCACCCCCGAACGAGGAGGTGAGCAGTTCTTC. The gene calls are TRBV6-2 or TRBV6-3 and TRBJ2-1; D is perhaps TRBD2 (5 bases). CDR1 and CDR2 from the germline V gene are MNHEY and SVGEGT. The CDR3 length is 13 residues. V gave up 7 bases and J gave up 9 bases, with 16 bases separating them.

The V gene is TRBV5-6, the J gene TRBJ1-1, with a possible D match to TRBD1 (6 bases). Trimming took 3 bases from V and 8 from J, leaving 17 bases between them. The germline V gene has CDR1 SGHDT and CDR2 YYEEEE. This CDR3 region has 14 residues. The chain's CDR3 is CASSSLETGPEAFF. The DNA for the CDR3 is TGTGCCAGCAGCTCCCTCGAAACAGGGCCCGAAGCTTTCTTT. The variable domain in full, with the rest retrieved from reference TRBV5-6 and TRBJ1-1, is DAGVTQSPTHLIKTRGQQVTLRCSPKSGHDTVSWYQQALGQGPQFIFQYYEEEERQRGNFPDRFSGHQFPNYSSELNVNALLLGDSALYLCASSSLETGPEAFFGQGTRLTVV.

V usage is TRBV7-6 and J usage is TRBJ2-1; D ambiguous. Germline V gene data show CDR1 as SGHVS and CDR2 as FNYEAQ. V was shortened by 4 bases and J by 9 bases, with 16 bases between the two germline ends. This CDR3 has 14 residues. CDR3 DNA sequence: TGTGCCAGCAGCTCTCAGACAACTCCGGGTGAGCAGTTCTTC. Amino acids: CASSSQTTPGEQFF.

This clone was counted many times. The chain couples TRBV10-1 to TRBJ1-4; D gene unclear. Trimming cost V 3 bases and J 0 bases, with 5 bases left between them. The germline V gene has CDR1 WNHNN and CDR2 SYGVQD (reference sequence). CDR3 length: 14 residues. CDR3 bases: TGCGCCAGCAGTGATGGAGCAACTAATGAAAAACTGTTTTTT. This translates into CASSDGATNEKLFF.

This rearrangement joins TRBV7-9 to TRBJ2-2; D is uncertain. The ends were cut back, 0 bases at V and 2 bases at J, with 7 bases in the middle. The CDR3 is made up of 15 amino acids. CDR1 SEHNR and CDR2 FQNEAQ come from the germline V gene (reference sequence). The CDR3 coding sequence is TGTGCCAGCAGCTTAGCGTCGGGCAACACCGGGGAGCTGTTTTTT. This encodes CASSLASGNTGELFF.

The chain joins TRBV5-1 to TRBJ1-5; a weak D match, TRBD1 (5 bases). The ends were cut back, 4 bases at V and 2 bases at J, with 13 bases in the middle. CDR1 and CDR2 from the germline V gene are SGHRS and YFSETQ. There are 15 residues in the CDR3. The CDR3 is CASSLWDGRNQPQHF. The DNA for the CDR3 is TGCGCCAGCAGCCTCTGGGACGGCCGCAATCAGCCCCAGCATTTT.